This entry lists 32 T cell receptor beta chains sequenced from one sample in a study of blood T cells in healthy people across ages. Primed by a sample-barcoded 5' primer and a J-beta primer mix, a second PCR proceeded for about 6 to 11 cycles. One entry per CDR3 protein, called by TCRdb with MiXCR from the 5' RACE reads. The table lists over 1,500,000 distinct CDR3 sequences, roughly two fifths of them singletons. Sequenced: blood. All receptors derive from a human donor in good health.

This clonotype was seen a few times. The rearrangement links TRBV5-1 to TRBJ1-1, with TRBD1 identical over 7 bases. The V and J ends lost 4 bases and 1 base, in that order; junction bases with no gene match: 7. The CDR3 has 15 amino acids. Germline CDR1 is SGHRS and CDR2 is YFSETQ. Written as DNA, the CDR3 is TGCGCCAGCAGCGGAGGGACAGCCGGGAACACTGAAGCTTTCTTT. Translating it yields CASSGGTAGNTEAFF.

The CDR3 DNA reads as TGTGCCAGCAGCTGGAGAGACGACCTTTATGGCTACACCTTC. This encodes CASSWRDDLYGYTF. The V and J genes are TRBV7-9 and TRBJ1-2; D remains ambiguous. This CDR3 is built from 14 residues. V was clipped by 4 bases and J by 5 bases, with 14 bases between them. Per the germline V gene, CDR1 is SEHNR and CDR2 is FQNEAQ (reference sequence).

This clonotype was counted many times. CDR3 DNA: TGCAGTGCTAGAGATGACTTCCTTGGTGTACCCCAATCCTACGAGCAGTACTTC. It translates to CSARDDFLGVPQSYEQYF. The rearrangement uses TRBV20-1 and TRBJ2-7; D call uncertain. Germline V CDR1 and CDR2: DFQATT, SNEGSKA (reference sequence). The V and J ends lost 0 bases and 1 base respectively, with 22 bases between them. CDR3 length: 18 residues.

This clonotype occurred a few times. This chain's CDR3 is CASRGPGMYNEQFF. Here the CDR3 DNA reads TGTGCCAGCAGGGGTCCGGGAATGTACAATGAGCAGTTCTTC. The V gene is TRBV12-3 or TRBV12-4, the J gene TRBJ2-1; a weak D match, TRBD2 (5 bases). V shed 6 bases and J shed 4 bases, with 13 bases lying between them. The CDR3 contains 14 residues.

This clonotype was seen ten or more times. The V gene is TRBV20-1, the J gene TRBJ2-7, with 7 nucleotides matching TRBD1. The CDR3 has 14 residues. Germline CDR1 and CDR2: DFQATT and SNEGSKA (reference sequence). Losses at the gene ends were 3 bases for V and 3 bases for J; bases not matched to a gene: 8. CDR3: CSASVRGGHYEQYF. CDR3 in DNA: TGCAGTGCTAGCGTCAGAGGGGGCCACTACGAGCAGTACTTC.

This clonotype was counted many times. The V gene is TRBV12-3 or TRBV12-4, the J gene TRBJ2-5, with D perhaps matching TRBD2 (6 bases). The CDR3 has 14 amino acids. The germline V and J ends were trimmed by 6 bases and 5 bases, with 16 bases remaining between them. CDR3 residues: CASRSIKEGETQYF. CDR3 in DNA: TGTGCCAGCAGATCCATCAAGGAGGGGGAGACCCAGTACTTC.

The chain links TRBV5-1 to TRBJ2-3; D not certain. V was clipped by 1 base and J by 3 bases, with 9 bases between them. The CDR3 totals 14 residues. Germline CDR1 is SGHRS and CDR2 is YFSETQ. CDR3 region: CASSLPLKTDTQYF. The CDR3 region has the DNA TGCGCCAGCAGCTTGCCCCTCAAAACAGATACGCAGTATTTT.

The genes are TRBV10-3 and TRBJ1-2; 7 bases match TRBD1. CDR1 is ENHRY and CDR2 is SYGVKD in the germline V gene. The V segment lost 3 bases and the J segment 5 bases; nucleotides outside the gene matches: 9. The CDR3 loop spans 15 amino acids. The CDR3 reads CAISDLGQTRYGYTF. CDR3 in DNA: TGTGCCATCAGTGATTTGGGACAGACTCGATATGGCTACACCTTC.

V gene TRBV29-1 combines with J gene TRBJ1-2, with 7 bases identical to TRBD1. V gave up 4 bases and J gave up 2 bases; unmatched junction bases: 10. CDR1 is SQVTM, CDR2 ANQGSEA, per germline. The CDR3 consists of 15 residues. This chain's CDR3 is CSVGRAGGWNYGYTF. The CDR3 DNA reads TGCAGCGTTGGCCGTGCAGGGGGATGGAACTATGGCTACACCTTC.

The gene calls are TRBV20-1 and TRBJ2-5, with D possibly being TRBD2 (6 bases). V lost 7 bases and J lost 0, with 9 bases in between. The germline V gene has CDR1 DFQATT and CDR2 SNEGSKA (reference sequence). This CDR3 is 12 amino acids long. The DNA of the CDR3 is TGCAGTGGGGCGGGGTACCAAGAGACCCAGTACTTC. Its protein is CSGAGYQETQYF.

CDR3 sequence reads: CASSLFSWTVRTDTQYF. The CDR3, as DNA: TGTGCCAGCAGCTTATTTTCCTGGACAGTCAGGACAGATACGCAGTATTTT. The rearrangement joins TRBV7-6 to TRBJ2-3; D is possibly TRBD1 (6 bases). The germline V gene has CDR1 SGHVS and CDR2 FNYEAQ. The length of the CDR3 is 17 residues. V was pared by 2 bases and J by 3 bases, with 18 bases between.

This clonotype turned up a few times. V is TRBV7-2 and J is TRBJ2-7, with D unresolved. Trimming cost V 5 bases and J 1 base, with 15 bases left between them. The CDR3 is 15 amino acids. Germline CDR1 and CDR2: SGHTA and FQGNSA. CDR3: CASSLTQVSSYEQYF. DNA for the CDR3: TGTGCCAGCAGCCTGACTCAAGTGTCATCCTACGAGCAGTACTTC.

This clonotype came up a few times. This rearrangement joins TRBV5-5 to TRBJ1-1; D is possibly TRBD1 (5 bases). V was shortened by 0 bases and J by 3 bases, with 12 bases between the two germline ends. CDR3 length equals 15 residues. CDR1 SGHKS and CDR2 YYEKEE come from the germline V gene (reference sequence). The CDR3 loop is CASSLVPAGDTEAFF. The CDR3 DNA reads as TGTGCCAGCAGCTTGGTACCAGCGGGGGACACTGAAGCTTTCTTT.

The V gene is TRBV7-2, the J gene TRBJ2-1, with D hard to call. This CDR3 contains 13 residues. The germline V gene has CDR1 SGHTA and CDR2 FQGNSA. V dropped 0 bases and J dropped 7 bases, with 7 bases sitting between them. CDR3 DNA: TGTGCCAGCAGCTTAGCGCACCTTAATGAGCAGTTCTTC. Its protein is CASSLAHLNEQFF.

This clonotype was seen a handful of times. The chain combines TRBV20-1 with TRBJ2-4, with 7 positions matching TRBD1. In germline, CDR1 is DFQATT, CDR2 SNEGSKA (reference sequence). The CDR3 length is 16 residues. The trim removed 3 bases at V and 1 base at J, leaving 9 bases unmatched. The CDR3 here is CSASRQGSSAKNIQYF. The CDR3 DNA sequence: TGCAGTGCTAGCCGACAGGGATCATCGGCCAAAAACATTCAGTACTTC.

The rearrangement joins TRBV7-2 to TRBJ1-6; no definite D call. This CDR3 contains 16 residues. Germline lookup yields CDR1 SGHTA and CDR2 FQGNSA. Trimming pared 4 bases from V and 4 bases from J, leaving 14 bases between. In nucleotides, the CDR3 is TGTGCCAGCAGCTCCTACACCGGACGGTATAATTCACCCCTCCACTTT. Protein sequence: CASSSYTGRYNSPLHF.

Notes on this clonotype: This may stem from a read error, because a much larger clone lies one nucleotide away. V usage is TRBV5-1 and J usage is TRBJ2-4; TRBD1 matches at 10 bases. Germline CDR1 reads SGHRS; CDR2 reads YFSETQ. This CDR3 has 14 amino acids. The chain's CDR3 is CASSWGQGQNIRYF. CDR3 nucleotides: TGCGCCAGCAGCTGGGGACAGGGGCAAAACATTCGGTACTTC.

There are a few counts of this clonotype. The J gene is TRBJ1-2, the V gene TRBV6-5; 9 bases fit TRBD1. The CDR3 loop spans 17 amino acids. Germline assignment: CDR1 MNHEY and CDR2 SVGAGI. Germline trimming cut 2 bases from V and 5 bases from J; bases unmatched to any gene: 12. In DNA form, the CDR3 reads TGTGCCAGCAGTTACCAACCAGACAGGGGGAGAGGGTATGGCTACACCTTC. It translates to CASSYQPDRGRGYGYTF.

This chain links TRBV20-1 with TRBJ1-1; unclear D gene. The germline V gene has CDR1 DFQATT and CDR2 SNEGSKA (reference sequence). Trimming cost V 2 bases and J 0 bases, with 13 bases left between them. The length of the CDR3 is 15 residues. The CDR3 sequence: CSARKTSNLNTEAFF. The CDR3 nucleotides read TGCAGTGCTAGAAAAACATCGAACTTGAACACTGAAGCTTTCTTT.

This rearrangement joins TRBV18 to TRBJ2-5; D is ambiguous. The germline V and J ends were trimmed by 1 base and 5 bases, with 8 bases remaining between them. The CDR3 runs to 13 residues. The V gene's germline CDR1 is KGHSH and CDR2 LQKENI. The CDR3 coding sequence is TGTGCCAGCTCACCACAGGCGGTGGAGACCCAGTACTTC. Encoded protein: CASSPQAVETQYF.

A few counts support this clonotype. CDR3: CASGDRDRDYEQYF. The CDR3 nucleotides read TGTGCTAGTGGTGACAGGGACAGAGACTACGAGCAGTACTTC. The chain couples TRBV12-5 to TRBJ2-7; TRBD1 matches at 7 bases. Germline lookup yields CDR1 LGHNT and CDR2 FRNRAP. The ends lost 5 bases at V and 3 bases at J; junction bases unmatched: 7. This CDR3 is 14 amino acids long.

The chain combines TRBV6-5 with TRBJ2-1; TRBD2 matches 10 bases. The CDR3 length is 16 residues. Germline V gives CDR1 MNHEY, CDR2 SVGAGI. The V gene end was trimmed by 2 bases and the J gene end by 4 bases; junction bases not matched to a gene: 5. The CDR3 loop reads CASSYQTSGWYNEQFF. Written as DNA, the CDR3 is TGTGCCAGCAGTTACCAGACTAGCGGGTGGTACAATGAGCAGTTCTTC.

The rearrangement joins TRBV2 to TRBJ2-5; D unclear. V was clipped by 8 bases and J by 2 bases, with 9 bases between them. The CDR3 consists of 12 residues. Germline CDR1 reads SNHLY; CDR2 reads FYNNEI. The CDR3 is CASALPQETQYF. The CDR3, as DNA: TGTGCCAGCGCTCTGCCACAAGAGACCCAGTACTTC. Full variable domain (outside the CDR3, taken from reference TRBV2 and TRBJ2-5): EPEVTQTPSHQVTQMGQEVILRCVPISNHLYFYWYRQILGQKVEFLVSFYNNEISEKSEIFDDQFSVERPDGSNFTLKIRSTKLEDSAMYFCASALPQETQYFGPGTRLLVL.

This clonotype was observed a handful of times. This chain joins TRBV7-9 and TRBJ1-2, with no clear D. Germline V CDR1 and CDR2: SEHNR, FQNEAQ (reference sequence). Deletions cut 7 bases from V and 4 bases from J, with 10 bases between. This CDR3 region has 12 residues. The CDR3 DNA is TGTGCCAGCAATCAAGGAGGCTATGGCTACACCTTC. It is translated as CASNQGGYGYTF.

This clonotype appeared a few times. The chain combines TRBV10-3 with TRBJ1-2, with unresolved D. This CDR3 has 16 residues. CDR1 ENHRY and CDR2 SYGVKD come from the germline V gene. The V end lost 3 bases, the J end lost 7 bases, and 21 bases lay between the germline ends. In DNA form, the CDR3 reads TGTGCCATCAGTGATTCGGAGGACTTCCCGTTGGGTGGCTACACCTTC. Amino acid sequence: CAISDSEDFPLGGYTF.

With respect to this clonotype: This sequence may be a read error, since a much larger clone differs from it by one base. The chain links TRBV12-1 to TRBJ1-1. TRBV12-1 is labeled a pseudogene. CDR3 length: 13 residues. CDR3 protein: CASRLWGNAEAFF. CDR3 nucleotide sequence: TGTGCCAGCAGGCTTTGGGGCAACGCTGAAGCTTTCTTT.

The V and J genes are TRBV9 and TRBJ1-2, with a weak D call TRBD1 (5 bases). With 0 bases removed from V and 0 bases from J, the gap between germline ends came to 12 bases. The V gene's germline CDR1 is SGDLS and CDR2 YYNGEE. There are 16 residues in the CDR3. As DNA, the CDR3 is TGTGCCAGCAGCGTAGCCCCGGGACTAGCTAACTATGGCTACACCTTC. Protein: CASSVAPGLANYGYTF.

The V and J genes are TRBV6-6 and TRBJ1-2; D is undetermined. The germline CDR1 and CDR2 sequences are MNHNY and SVGAGI (reference sequence). V was shortened by 10 bases and J by 4 bases, with 10 bases between the two germline ends. The CDR3 has 11 residues. The CDR3 DNA reads as TGTGCCACCGAGCAGTCCTATGGCTACACCTTC. It specifies CATEQSYGYTF.

The chain recombines TRBV15 with TRBJ2-1; D is unclear. The CDR3 spans 14 residues. The V gene's germline CDR1 is LNHNV and CDR2 YYDKDF (reference sequence). V gave up 2 bases and J gave up 1 base, with 6 bases separating them. This CDR3 reads CATSRSPSYNEQFF. In nucleotides, the CDR3 is TGTGCCACCAGCAGATCCCCTTCCTACAATGAGCAGTTCTTC. Supplemented by reference TRBV15 and TRBJ2-1, the full variable domain reads DAMVIQNPRYQVTQFGKPVTLSCSQTLNHNVMYWYQQKSSQAPKLLFHYYDKDFNNEADTPDNFQSRRPNTSFCFLDIRSPGLGDTAMYLCATSRSPSYNEQFFGPGTRLTVL.

The gene calls are TRBV7-9 and TRBJ2-1, with 10 bases lining up with TRBD2. CDR1 SEHNR and CDR2 FQNEAQ come from the germline V gene (reference sequence). The CDR3 is 16 residues long. V trimming: 1 base; J trimming: 4 bases; junction bases outside the gene matches: 4. Written as DNA, the CDR3 is TGTGCCAGCAGCTTAGGGGGACTAGCGATTTACAATGAGCAGTTCTTC. Encoded protein: CASSLGGLAIYNEQFF.

The table lists this clonotype with a few counts. V usage is TRBV27 and J usage is TRBJ2-3, with D unclear. The CDR3 has 12 residues. V shed 7 bases and J shed 1 base, with 6 bases lying between them. Looked up from germline, CDR1 is MNHEY and CDR2 is SMNVEV (reference sequence). CDR3 sequence: CASTTGTDTQYF. CDR3 in DNA: TGTGCCAGCACTACCGGCACAGATACGCAGTATTTT.

The J gene is TRBJ1-3, the V gene TRBV13, with a tentative D call TRBD1 (5 bases). This CDR3 is 14 amino acids long. The ends were cut back, 7 bases at V and 2 bases at J, with 12 bases in the middle. Looked up from germline, CDR1 is PRHDT and CDR2 is FYEKMQ (reference sequence). CDR3 bases: TGTGCCAGCACCCGAGGGGTAGCTGGAAACACCATATATTTT. It codes for CASTRGVAGNTIYF.